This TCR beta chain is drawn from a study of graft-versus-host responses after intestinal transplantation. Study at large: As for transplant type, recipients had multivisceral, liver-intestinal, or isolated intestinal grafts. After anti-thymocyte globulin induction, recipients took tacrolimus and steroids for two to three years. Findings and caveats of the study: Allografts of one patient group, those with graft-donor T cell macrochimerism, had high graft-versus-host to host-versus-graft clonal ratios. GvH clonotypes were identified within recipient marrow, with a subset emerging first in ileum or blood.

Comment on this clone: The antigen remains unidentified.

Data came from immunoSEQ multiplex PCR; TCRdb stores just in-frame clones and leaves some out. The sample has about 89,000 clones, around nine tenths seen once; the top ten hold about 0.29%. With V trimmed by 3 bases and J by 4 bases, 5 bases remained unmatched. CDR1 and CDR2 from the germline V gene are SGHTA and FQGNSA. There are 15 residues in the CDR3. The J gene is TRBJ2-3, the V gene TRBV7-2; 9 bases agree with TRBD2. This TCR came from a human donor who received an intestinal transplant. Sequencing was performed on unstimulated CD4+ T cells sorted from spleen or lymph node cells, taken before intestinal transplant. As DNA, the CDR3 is TGTGCCAGCAGCTTGCTAGCGGGAAGGTCAGATACGCAGTATTTT. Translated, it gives CASSLLAGRSDTQYF.